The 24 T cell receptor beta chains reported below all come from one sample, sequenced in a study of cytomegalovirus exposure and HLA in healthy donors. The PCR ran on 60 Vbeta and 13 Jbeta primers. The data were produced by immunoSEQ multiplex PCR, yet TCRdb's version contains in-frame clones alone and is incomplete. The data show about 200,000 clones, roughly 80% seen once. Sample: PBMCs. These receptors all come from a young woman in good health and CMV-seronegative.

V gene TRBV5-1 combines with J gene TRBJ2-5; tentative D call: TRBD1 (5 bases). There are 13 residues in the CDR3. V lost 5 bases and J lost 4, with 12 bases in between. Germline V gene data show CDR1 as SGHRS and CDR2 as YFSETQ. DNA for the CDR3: TGCGCCAGCAGGGTCGGACATCTAGAGACCCAGTACTTC. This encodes CASRVGHLETQYF.

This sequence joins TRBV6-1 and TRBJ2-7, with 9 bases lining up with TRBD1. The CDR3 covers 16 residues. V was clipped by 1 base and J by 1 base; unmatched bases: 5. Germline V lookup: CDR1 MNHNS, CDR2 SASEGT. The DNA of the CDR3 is TGTGCCAGCAGTGAAGTCGGGACAGGGAAGTCCTACGAGCAGTACTTC. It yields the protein CASSEVGTGKSYEQYF.

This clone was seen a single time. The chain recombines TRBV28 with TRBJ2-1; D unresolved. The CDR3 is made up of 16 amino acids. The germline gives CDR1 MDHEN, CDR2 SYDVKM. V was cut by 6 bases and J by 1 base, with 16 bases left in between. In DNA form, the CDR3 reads TGTGCCAGCAGCCCCCCCACTGTCTTTTCCTACAATGAGCAGTTCTTC. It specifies CASSPPTVFSYNEQFF. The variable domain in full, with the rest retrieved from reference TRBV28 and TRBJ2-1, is DVKVTQSSRYLVKRTGEKVFLECVQDMDHENMFWYRQDPGLGLRLIYFSYDVKMKEKGDIPEGYSVSREKKERFSLILESASTNQTSMYLCASSPPTVFSYNEQFFGPGTRLTVL.

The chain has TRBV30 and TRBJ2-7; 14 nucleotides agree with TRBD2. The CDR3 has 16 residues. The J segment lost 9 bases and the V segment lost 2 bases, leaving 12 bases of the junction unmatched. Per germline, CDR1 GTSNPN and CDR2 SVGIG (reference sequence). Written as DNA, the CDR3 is TGTGCCTGGAGTCCTAAGGGACTAGCGGGAGCATCGGTGCAGTACGTC. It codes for CAWSPKGLAGASVQYV.

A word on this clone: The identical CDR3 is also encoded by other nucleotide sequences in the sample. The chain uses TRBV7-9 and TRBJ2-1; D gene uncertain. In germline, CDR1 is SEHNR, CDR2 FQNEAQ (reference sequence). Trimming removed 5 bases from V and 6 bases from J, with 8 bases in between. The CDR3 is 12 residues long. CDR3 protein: CASSPPGNEQFF. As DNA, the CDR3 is TGTGCCAGCAGCCCGCCCGGCAATGAGCAGTTCTTC.

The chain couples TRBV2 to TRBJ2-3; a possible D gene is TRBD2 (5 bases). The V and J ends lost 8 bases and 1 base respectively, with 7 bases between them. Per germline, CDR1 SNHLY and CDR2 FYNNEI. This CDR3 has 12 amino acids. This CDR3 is CASQEGTDTQYF. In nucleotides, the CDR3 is TGTGCCAGCCAGGAGGGCACAGATACGCAGTATTTT.

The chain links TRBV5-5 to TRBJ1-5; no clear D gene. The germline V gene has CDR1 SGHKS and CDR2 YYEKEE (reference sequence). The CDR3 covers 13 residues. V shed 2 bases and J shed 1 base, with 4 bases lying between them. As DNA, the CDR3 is TGTGCCAGCAGCTTATTAAGCAATCAGCCCCAGCATTTT. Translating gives CASSLLSNQPQHF.

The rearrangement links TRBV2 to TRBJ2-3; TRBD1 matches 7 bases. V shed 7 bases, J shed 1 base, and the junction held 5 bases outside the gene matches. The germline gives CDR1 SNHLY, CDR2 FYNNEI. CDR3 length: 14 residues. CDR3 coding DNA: TGTGCCAGCAAAGGGGGCGCGGGCACAGATACGCAGTATTTT. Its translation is CASKGGAGTDTQYF.

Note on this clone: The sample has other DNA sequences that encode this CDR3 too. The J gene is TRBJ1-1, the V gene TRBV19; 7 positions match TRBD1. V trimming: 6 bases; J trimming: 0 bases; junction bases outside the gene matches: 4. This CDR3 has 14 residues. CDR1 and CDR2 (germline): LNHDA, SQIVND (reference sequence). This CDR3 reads CASSVQGMNTEAFF. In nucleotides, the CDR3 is TGTGCCAGTAGCGTACAGGGGATGAACACTGAAGCTTTCTTT.

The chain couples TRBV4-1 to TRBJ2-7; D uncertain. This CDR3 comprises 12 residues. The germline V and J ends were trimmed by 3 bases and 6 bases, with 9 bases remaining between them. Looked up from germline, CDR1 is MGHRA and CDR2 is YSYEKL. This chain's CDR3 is CASSHHTGEQYF. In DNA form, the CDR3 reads TGCGCCAGCAGCCATCACACGGGCGAGCAGTACTTC.

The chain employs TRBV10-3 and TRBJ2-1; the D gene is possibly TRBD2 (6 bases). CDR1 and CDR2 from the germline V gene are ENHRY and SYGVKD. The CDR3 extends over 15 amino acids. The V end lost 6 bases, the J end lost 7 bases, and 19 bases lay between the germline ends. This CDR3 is CAISDPIGGVNEQFF. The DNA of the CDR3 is TGTGCCATCAGCGACCCTATAGGCGGGGTAAATGAGCAGTTCTTC.

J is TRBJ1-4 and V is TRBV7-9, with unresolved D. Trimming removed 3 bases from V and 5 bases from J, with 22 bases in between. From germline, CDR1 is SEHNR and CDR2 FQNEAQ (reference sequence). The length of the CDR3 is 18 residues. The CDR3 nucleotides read TGTGCCAGCAGCTTTTACCCGGACGGAGGCCTCTTAAATGAAAAACTGTTTTTT. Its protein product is CASSFYPDGGLLNEKLFF.

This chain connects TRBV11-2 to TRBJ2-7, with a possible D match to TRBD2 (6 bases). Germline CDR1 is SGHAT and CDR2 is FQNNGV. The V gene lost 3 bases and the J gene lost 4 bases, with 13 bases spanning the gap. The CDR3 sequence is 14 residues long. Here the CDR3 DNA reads TGTGCCAGCAGCTTCGGGAGCGGAAGTTACGAGCAGTACTTC. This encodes CASSFGSGSYEQYF.

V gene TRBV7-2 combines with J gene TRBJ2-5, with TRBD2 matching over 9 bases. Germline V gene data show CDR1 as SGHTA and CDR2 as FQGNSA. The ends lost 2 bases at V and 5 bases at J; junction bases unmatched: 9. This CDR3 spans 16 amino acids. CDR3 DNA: TGTGCCAGCAGCTTAATGGCGGGAGGGGGGCCGGAGACCCAGTACTTC. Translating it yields CASSLMAGGGPETQYF.

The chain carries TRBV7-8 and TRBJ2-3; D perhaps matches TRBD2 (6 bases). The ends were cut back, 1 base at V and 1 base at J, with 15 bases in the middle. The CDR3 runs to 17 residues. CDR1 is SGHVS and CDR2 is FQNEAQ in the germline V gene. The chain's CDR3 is CASSLGLWPSGTDTQYF. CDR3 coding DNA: TGTGCCAGCAGCTTAGGGCTTTGGCCTAGCGGCACAGATACGCAGTATTTT.

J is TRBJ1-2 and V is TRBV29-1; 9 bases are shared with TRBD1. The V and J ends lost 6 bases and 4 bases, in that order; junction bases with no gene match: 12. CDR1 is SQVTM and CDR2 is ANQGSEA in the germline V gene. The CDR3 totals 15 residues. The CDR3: CSVWDREVRGYGYTF. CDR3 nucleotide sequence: TGCAGCGTATGGGACAGGGAAGTAAGGGGCTATGGCTACACCTTC.

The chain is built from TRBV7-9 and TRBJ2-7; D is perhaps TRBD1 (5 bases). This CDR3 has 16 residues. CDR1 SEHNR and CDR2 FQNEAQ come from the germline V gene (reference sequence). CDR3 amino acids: CSSSLGIDSSSYEQYV. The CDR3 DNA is TGTTCCAGCAGCTTAGGGATCGACAGTAGCTCCTACGAGCAGTACGTC.

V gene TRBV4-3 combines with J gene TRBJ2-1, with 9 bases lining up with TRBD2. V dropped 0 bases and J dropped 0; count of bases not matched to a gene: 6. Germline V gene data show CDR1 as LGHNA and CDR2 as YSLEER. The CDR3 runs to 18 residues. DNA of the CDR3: TGCGCCAGCAGCCAAGATGGAGGTAGCGGGAGCTCCTACAATGAGCAGTTCTTC. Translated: CASSQDGGSGSSYNEQFF.

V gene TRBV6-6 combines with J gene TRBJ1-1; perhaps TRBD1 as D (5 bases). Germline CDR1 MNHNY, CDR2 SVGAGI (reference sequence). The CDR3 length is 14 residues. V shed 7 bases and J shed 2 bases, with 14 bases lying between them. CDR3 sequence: CASNTGVGNTEAFF. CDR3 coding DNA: TGTGCCAGCAATACAGGTGTAGGTAACACTGAAGCTTTCTTT.

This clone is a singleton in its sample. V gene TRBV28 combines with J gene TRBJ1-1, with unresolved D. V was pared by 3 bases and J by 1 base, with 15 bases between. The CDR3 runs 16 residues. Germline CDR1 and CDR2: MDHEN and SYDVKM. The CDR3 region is CASSFGVSRGNTEAFF. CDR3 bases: TGTGCCAGCAGTTTTGGGGTCTCGCGGGGGAACACTGAAGCTTTCTTT.

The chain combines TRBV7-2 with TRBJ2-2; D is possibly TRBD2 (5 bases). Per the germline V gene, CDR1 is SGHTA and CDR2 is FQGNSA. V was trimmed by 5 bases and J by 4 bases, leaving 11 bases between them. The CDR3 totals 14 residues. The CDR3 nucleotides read TGTGCCAGCAGCACTACTAGTTCCACCGGGGAGCTGTTTTTT. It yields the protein CASSTTSSTGELFF.

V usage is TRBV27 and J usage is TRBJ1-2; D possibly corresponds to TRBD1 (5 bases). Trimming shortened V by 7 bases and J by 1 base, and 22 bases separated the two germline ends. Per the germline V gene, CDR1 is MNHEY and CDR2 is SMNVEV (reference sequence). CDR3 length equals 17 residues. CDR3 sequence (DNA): TGTGCCAGCACCTCTACTACTCGACAGTTTCTTAACTATGGCTACACCTTC. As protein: CASTSTTRQFLNYGYTF.

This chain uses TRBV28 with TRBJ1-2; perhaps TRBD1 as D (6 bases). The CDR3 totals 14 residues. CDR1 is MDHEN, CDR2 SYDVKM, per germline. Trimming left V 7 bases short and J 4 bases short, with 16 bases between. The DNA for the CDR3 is TGTGCCAGCATCGGTTCACAGGGTACCTATGGCTACACCTTC. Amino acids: CASIGSQGTYGYTF.

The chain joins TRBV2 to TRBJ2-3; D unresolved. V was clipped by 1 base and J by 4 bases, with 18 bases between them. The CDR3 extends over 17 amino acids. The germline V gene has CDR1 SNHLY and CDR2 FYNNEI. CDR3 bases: TGTGCCAGCAGTGAAGGTAGTTGGCGCAACAGTCCAGATACGCAGTATTTT. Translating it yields CASSEGSWRNSPDTQYF.